This T cell receptor beta chain was identified during a study of blood T cell repertoires in COVID-19. Across the whole study: Italy, Spain and the United States were the sources of the convalescent and acute COVID-19 samples. Sources were T cells, B-cell-depleted T cells, or PBMCs; the material itself was cDNA or gDNA.

The CDR3 loop spans 13 amino acids. Germline V CDR1 and CDR2: KGHDR, SFDVKD. V was shortened by 5 bases and J by 1 base, with 7 bases between the two germline ends. Profiling relied on immunoSEQ multiplex PCR, and the TCRdb table lists in-frame clones only, not all of them. This repertoire shows about 380,000 clones, around 85% found once; its top ten account for roughly 3.7%. The chain couples TRBV24-1 to TRBJ1-1, with unresolved D. The TCR sequence derives from a woman under 30 with acute or convalescent COVID-19. Sample: peripheral blood. The CDR3, as DNA: TGTGCCACCAGTGGGAGTGGGAACACTGAAGCTTTCTTT. Amino acids: CATSGSGNTEAFF.